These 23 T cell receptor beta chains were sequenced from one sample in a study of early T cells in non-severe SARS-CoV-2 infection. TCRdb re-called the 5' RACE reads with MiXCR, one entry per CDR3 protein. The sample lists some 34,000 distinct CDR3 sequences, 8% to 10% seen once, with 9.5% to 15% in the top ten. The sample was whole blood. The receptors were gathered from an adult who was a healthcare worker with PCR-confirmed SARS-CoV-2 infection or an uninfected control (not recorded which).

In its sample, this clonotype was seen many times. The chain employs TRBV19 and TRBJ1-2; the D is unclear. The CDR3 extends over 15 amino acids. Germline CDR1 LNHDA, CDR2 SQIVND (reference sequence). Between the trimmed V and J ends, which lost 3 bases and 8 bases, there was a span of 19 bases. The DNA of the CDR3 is TGTGCCAGTAGTATTTCATCGGGGAGAAGGTCAGGCTACACCTTC. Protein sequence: CASSISSGRRSGYTF.

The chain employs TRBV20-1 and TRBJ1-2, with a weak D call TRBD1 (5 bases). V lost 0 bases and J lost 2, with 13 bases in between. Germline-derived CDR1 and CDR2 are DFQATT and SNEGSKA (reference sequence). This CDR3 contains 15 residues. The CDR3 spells CSAREPRVYNYGYTF. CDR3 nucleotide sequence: TGCAGTGCTAGAGAGCCCAGGGTTTACAACTATGGCTACACCTTC.

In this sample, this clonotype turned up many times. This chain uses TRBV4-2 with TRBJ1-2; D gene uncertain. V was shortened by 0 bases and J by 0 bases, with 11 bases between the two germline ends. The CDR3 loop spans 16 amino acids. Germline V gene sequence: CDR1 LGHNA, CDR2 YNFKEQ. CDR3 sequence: CASSQDWASPNYGYTF. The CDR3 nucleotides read TGTGCCAGCAGCCAAGATTGGGCCAGCCCTAACTATGGCTACACCTTC.

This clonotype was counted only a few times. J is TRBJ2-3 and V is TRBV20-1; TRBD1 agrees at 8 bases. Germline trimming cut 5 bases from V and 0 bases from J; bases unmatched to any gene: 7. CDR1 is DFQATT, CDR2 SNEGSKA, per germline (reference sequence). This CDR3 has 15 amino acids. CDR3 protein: CSAATGGFSTDTQYF. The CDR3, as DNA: TGCAGTGCTGCCACAGGGGGTTTTAGCACAGATACGCAGTATTTT.

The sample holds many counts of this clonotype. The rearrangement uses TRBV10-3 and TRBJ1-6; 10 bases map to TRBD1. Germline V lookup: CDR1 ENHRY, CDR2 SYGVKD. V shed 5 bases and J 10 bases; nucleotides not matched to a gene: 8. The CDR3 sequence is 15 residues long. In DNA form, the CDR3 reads TGTGCCATCAGTCCTTCGGGACAGGGGTGGTCACCCCTCCACTTT. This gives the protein CAISPSGQGWSPLHF.

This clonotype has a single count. CDR3 region: CASSPGPQKQYF. The CDR3 region has the DNA TGTGCCAGCAGCCCCGGGCCCCAAAAGCAGTACTTC. The chain carries TRBV12-3 or TRBV12-4 and TRBJ2-7; no clear D gene. The CDR3 is 12 amino acids. Deletions cut 6 bases from V and 8 bases from J, with 14 bases between.

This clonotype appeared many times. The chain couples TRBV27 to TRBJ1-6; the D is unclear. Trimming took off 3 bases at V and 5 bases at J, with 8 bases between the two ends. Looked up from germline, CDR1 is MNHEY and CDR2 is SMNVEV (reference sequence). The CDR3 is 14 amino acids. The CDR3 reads CASSFGRNNSPLHF. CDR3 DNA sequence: TGTGCCAGCAGTTTCGGACGGAATAATTCACCCCTCCACTTT.

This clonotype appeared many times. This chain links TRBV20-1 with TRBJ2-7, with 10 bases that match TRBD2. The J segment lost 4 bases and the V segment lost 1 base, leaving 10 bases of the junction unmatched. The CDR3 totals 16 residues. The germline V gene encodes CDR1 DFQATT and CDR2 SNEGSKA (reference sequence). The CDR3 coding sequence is TGCAGTGCTAGAGTAGTAGTCCCTAGCGGGGGATACGAGCAGTACTTC. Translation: CSARVVVPSGGYEQYF.

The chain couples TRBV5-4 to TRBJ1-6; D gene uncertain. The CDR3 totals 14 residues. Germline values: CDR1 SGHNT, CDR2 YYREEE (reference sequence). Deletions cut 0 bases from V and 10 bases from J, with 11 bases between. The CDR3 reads CASSLGADSSPLHF. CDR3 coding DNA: TGTGCCAGCAGCTTGGGGGCCGACTCGTCACCCCTCCACTTT.

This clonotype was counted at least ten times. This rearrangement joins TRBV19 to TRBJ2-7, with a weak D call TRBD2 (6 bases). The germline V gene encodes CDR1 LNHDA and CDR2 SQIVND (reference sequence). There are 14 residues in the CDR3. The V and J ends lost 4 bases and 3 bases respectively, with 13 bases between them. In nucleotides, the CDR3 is TGTGCCAGTAGTAGCGGGACCGTTGTCTACGAGCAGTACTTC. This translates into CASSSGTVVYEQYF.

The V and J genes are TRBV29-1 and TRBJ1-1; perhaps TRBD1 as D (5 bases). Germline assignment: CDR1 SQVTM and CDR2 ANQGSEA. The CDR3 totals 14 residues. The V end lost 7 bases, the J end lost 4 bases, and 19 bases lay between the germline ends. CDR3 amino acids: CSAVVGTVATEAFF. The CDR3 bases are TGCAGCGCAGTTGTGGGGACGGTAGCCACTGAAGCTTTCTTT.

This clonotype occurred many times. The CDR3 DNA is TGTGCCAGCAGCCGGGACCAGTGGGAGACCCAGTACTTC. This sequence encodes CASSRDQWETQYF. The genes are TRBV7-6 and TRBJ2-5; D is tentatively TRBD1 or TRBD2 (5 bases each). CDR3 length equals 13 residues. Germline V gives CDR1 SGHVS, CDR2 FNYEAQ. V was trimmed by 5 bases and J by 5 bases, leaving 12 bases between them.

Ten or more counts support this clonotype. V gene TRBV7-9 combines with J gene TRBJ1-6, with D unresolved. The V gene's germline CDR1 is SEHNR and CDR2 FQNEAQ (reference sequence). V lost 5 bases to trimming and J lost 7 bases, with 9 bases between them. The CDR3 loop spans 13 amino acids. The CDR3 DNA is TGTGCCAGCAGCACGGACGGGAATTCACCCCTCCACTTT. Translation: CASSTDGNSPLHF.

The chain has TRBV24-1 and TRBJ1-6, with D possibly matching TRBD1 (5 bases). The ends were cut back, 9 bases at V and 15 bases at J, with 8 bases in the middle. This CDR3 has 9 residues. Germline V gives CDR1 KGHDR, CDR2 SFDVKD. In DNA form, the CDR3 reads TGTGCCACCGGGGGGGGCCTCCACTTT. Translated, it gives CATGGGLHF.

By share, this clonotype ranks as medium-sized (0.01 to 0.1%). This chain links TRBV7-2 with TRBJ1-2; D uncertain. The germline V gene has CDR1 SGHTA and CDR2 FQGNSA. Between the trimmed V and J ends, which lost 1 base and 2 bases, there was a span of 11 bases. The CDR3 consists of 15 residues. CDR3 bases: TGTGCCAGCAGCTTAGATTGGTTTTCGAACTATGGCTACACCTTC. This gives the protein CASSLDWFSNYGYTF.

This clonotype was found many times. The CDR3 spells CSVGGTADTQYF. The DNA of the CDR3 is TGCAGCGTTGGAGGGACGGCAGATACGCAGTATTTT. J is TRBJ2-3 and V is TRBV29-1; either TRBD1 or TRBD2 may fit D (5 bases each). CDR3 length equals 12 residues. The germline V gene has CDR1 SQVTM and CDR2 ANQGSEA. The V end was cut by 4 bases, the J end by 4 bases, with 9 bases between.

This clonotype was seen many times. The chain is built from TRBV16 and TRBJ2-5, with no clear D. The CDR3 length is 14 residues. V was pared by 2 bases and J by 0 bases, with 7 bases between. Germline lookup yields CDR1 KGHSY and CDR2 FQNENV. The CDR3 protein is CASSQRAYQETQYF. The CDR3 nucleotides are TGTGCCAGCAGCCAACGGGCGTACCAAGAGACCCAGTACTTC.

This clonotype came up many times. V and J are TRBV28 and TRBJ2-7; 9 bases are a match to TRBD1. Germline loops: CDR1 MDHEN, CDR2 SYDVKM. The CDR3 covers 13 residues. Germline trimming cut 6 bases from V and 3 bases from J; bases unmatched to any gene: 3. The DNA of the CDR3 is TGTGCCAGCAGCCAGACAGGGGGCTACGAGCAGTACTTC. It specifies CASSQTGGYEQYF.

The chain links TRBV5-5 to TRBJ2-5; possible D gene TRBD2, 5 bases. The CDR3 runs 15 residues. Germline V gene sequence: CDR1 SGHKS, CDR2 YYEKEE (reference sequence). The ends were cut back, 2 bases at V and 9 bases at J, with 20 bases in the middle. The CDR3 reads CASSFAAGRSASQYF. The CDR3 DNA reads TGTGCCAGCAGCTTTGCGGCGGGTCGGTCCGCGTCCCAGTACTTC. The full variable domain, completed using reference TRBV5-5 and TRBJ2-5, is DAGVTQSPTHLIKTRGQQVTLRCSPISGHKSVSWYQQVLGQGPQFIFQYYEKEERGRGNFPDRFSARQFPNYSSELNVNALLLGDSALYLCASSFAAGRSASQYFGPGTRLLVL.

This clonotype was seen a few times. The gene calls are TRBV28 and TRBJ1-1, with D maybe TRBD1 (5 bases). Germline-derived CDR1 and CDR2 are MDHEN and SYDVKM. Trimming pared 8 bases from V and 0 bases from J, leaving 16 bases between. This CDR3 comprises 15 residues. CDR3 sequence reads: CASLPGGRMNTEAFF. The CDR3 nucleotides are TGTGCCAGCCTCCCGGGGGGGAGGATGAACACTGAAGCTTTCTTT. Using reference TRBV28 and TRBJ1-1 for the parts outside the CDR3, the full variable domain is DVKVTQSSRYLVKRTGEKVFLECVQDMDHENMFWYRQDPGLGLRLIYFSYDVKMKEKGDIPEGYSVSREKKERFSLILESASTNQTSMYLCASLPGGRMNTEAFFGQGTRLTVV.

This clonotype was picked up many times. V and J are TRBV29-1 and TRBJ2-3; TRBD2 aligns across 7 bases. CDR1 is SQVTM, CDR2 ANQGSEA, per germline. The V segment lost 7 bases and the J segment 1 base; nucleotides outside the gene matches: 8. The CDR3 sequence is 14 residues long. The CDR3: CSASGRGGTDTQYF. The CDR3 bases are TGCAGCGCCTCGGGGAGGGGTGGCACAGATACGCAGTATTTT.

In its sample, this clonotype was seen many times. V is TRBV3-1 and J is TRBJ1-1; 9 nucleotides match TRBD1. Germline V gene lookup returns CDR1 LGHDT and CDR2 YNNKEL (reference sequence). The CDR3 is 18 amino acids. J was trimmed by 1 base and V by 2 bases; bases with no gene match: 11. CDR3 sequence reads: CASSQMTGTGQRNTEAFF. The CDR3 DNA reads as TGTGCCAGCAGCCAAATGACCGGGACAGGGCAACGGAACACTGAAGCTTTCTTT.

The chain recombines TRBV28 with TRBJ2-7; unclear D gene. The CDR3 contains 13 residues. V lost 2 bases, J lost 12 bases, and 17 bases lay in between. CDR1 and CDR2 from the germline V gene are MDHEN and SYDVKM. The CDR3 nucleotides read TGTGCCAGCAGTTTACTAAGCAGGTTCCCTTGGTACTTC. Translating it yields CASSLLSRFPWYF.